This entry lists 2 T cell receptor beta chains sequenced from one sample in a study of blood T cell repertoires in COVID-19. TCRdb's table, derived via immunoSEQ multiplex PCR, lists solely in-frame clones and lacks some. Among around 200,000 clones listed, around 85% were seen once. What was sequenced was PBMCs or T cells enriched from blood (not recorded which). The receptors were sampled from a man in his forties who had recovered from COVID-19.

V gene TRBV29-1 combines with J gene TRBJ1-3, with a weak D call TRBD1 (5 bases). The CDR3 extends over 16 amino acids. Germline V lookup: CDR1 SQVTM, CDR2 ANQGSEA. Trimming shortened V by 4 bases and J by 4 bases, and 20 bases separated the two germline ends. The CDR3 is CSVGKDSGGTGNTIYF. CDR3 DNA sequence: TGCAGCGTTGGGAAGGACTCCGGGGGTACAGGAAACACCATATATTTT.

J is TRBJ1-2 and V is TRBV11-2; TRBD1 matches at 8 bases. The CDR3 is 15 amino acids. V dropped 1 base and J dropped 6; count of bases not matched to a gene: 7. Per germline, CDR1 SGHAT and CDR2 FQNNGV. The CDR3 here is CASSLGSQGAHGYTF. The CDR3 nucleotides read TGTGCCAGCAGCTTAGGGTCTCAGGGGGCGCATGGCTACACCTTC.